This TCR beta chain came from a study of shared clonotypes between healthy human individuals. Trimming at V came to 4 bases and at J to 4 bases, leaving 5 bases not matched to a gene. Germline V gives CDR1 SQVTM, CDR2 ANQGSEA. The CDR3 has 14 amino acids. Some clones are missing from TCRdb's copy, which holds only in-frame ones; the method was immunoSEQ multiplex PCR. Here the sample spans 1,500,000 or so clones, around 98.5% being singletons. Concerning this clone: Its antigen is not identified.

Study conclusions and caveats: Naive subsets typically showed greater estimated richness than memory subsets.

Nashville, Tennessee was home to all donors, who were Caucasian adults. The TCR sequence derives from a man aged 25 to 40 in good health. The J gene is TRBJ2-2, the V gene TRBV29-1; TRBD2 agrees at 8 bases. The sequenced sample consisted of naive CD4+ T cells sorted from blood. The subset was: CD45RA+ positively selected. This CDR3 reads CSVVQTSVTGELFF. CDR3 nucleotides: TGCAGCGTTGTTCAGACTAGCGTCACCGGGGAGCTGTTTTTT.